Listed below are T cell receptor beta chains from one sample, sequenced in a study of shared clonotypes between healthy human individuals. Assay: immunoSEQ multiplex PCR; the TCRdb copy retains only in-frame clones and omits some. Among about 2 million clones, about 95% were seen once, and the ten largest hold 1.2%. The sequencing sample was made of naive CD8+ T cells sorted from blood. Receptor source: a man aged 18 to 29 in good health. Each CDR3 is given with its conserved first and last residue. The order of the fields is V gene, clone size, J gene, D gene, CDR3 DNA, CDR3 protein. The D gene is left open where the match is weak. Clone sizes are given selectively: once, few, many, or a class where the clone is expanded.

TRBV2,NA,TRBJ2-1,NA,TGTGCCACTTCCGGGACGGCGATCGTAGGTTGGCAGTTCTTC,CATSGTAIVGWQFF
TRBV4-2,NA,TRBJ2-7,TRBD2,TGTGCCAGCAGCCTCAGCGGGGGGGCCGACGAGCAGTACTTC,CASSLSGGADEQYF
TRBV5-1,few,TRBJ2-1,NA,TGCGCCAGCAGCTTGTACAGCTACAATGAGCAGTTCTTC,CASSLYSYNEQFF
TRBV4-1,NA,TRBJ1-1,TRBD1,TGCGCCAGCAGCCAGCCGGGACAGGGGGCGCCTGAAGCTTTCTTT,CASSQPGQGAPEAFF
TRBV2,NA,TRBJ1-4,NA,TGTGCCAGCAGTGAAGCGCGGGAGGGCCCTTATAATGAAAAACTGTTTTTT,CASSEAREGPYNEKLFF
TRBV7-8,NA,TRBJ2-3,TRBD2,TGTGCCAGCAGCTTAGCGTTCTTCGGGGTGGCGGGGGGAGAAGATACGCAGTATTTT,CASSLAFFGVAGGEDTQYF
TRBV9,NA,TRBJ2-7,NA,TGTGCCAGCAGCGTAGCCGGGGGGCGTTACGAGCAGTACTTC,CASSVAGGRYEQYF
TRBV28,NA,TRBJ1-2,TRBD1,TGTGCCAGCAGTTTGACAGGGGAAAGCAACTATGGCTACACCTTC,CASSLTGESNYGYTF
TRBV27,NA,TRBJ1-3,NA,TGTGCCAGCAGTCTTTACTCCGGGACACTCCCTGGAAACACCATATATTTT,CASSLYSGTLPGNTIYF
TRBV5-5,NA,TRBJ1-1,TRBD1,TGTGCCAGCAGTCGGGACAGGGACGACACTGAAGCTTTCTTT,CASSRDRDDTEAFF
TRBV7-9,NA,TRBJ2-4,NA,TGTGCCAGCAGCCTAGGGGACATCAAAAACATTCAGTACTTC,CASSLGDIKNIQYF
TRBV19,NA,TRBJ1-5,NA,TGTGCCAGTAGTTTAAGTTGGGGACAGCCCCAGCATTTT,CASSLSWGQPQHF
TRBV5-1,NA,TRBJ1-1,NA,TGCGCCAGCAGCACCGTCGGCACTGAAGCTTTCTTT,CASSTVGTEAFF
TRBV30,NA,TRBJ2-7,NA,TGTGCCTGGAGTGCCGGGGGTTACTACGAGCAGTACTTC,CAWSAGGYYEQYF
TRBV6-5,NA,TRBJ1-1,TRBD1,TGTGCCAGCAGTTACTCGGGACAGGGGATGAACACTGAAGCTTTCTTT,CASSYSGQGMNTEAFF
TRBV7-9,NA,TRBJ2-2,TRBD1,TGTGCCAGCAGCTTAGCTCCAGGGGGCATCGCCGGGGAGCTGTTTTTT,CASSLAPGGIAGELFF
TRBV5-8,NA,TRBJ1-3,TRBD1,TGTGCCAGCAGCGTCAGGACAGGGGTTGGAAACACCATATATTTT,CASSVRTGVGNTIYF
TRBV15,NA,TRBJ2-5,NA,TGTGCCACCAGCAGAGATCTCGGGGGTACAGAGACCCAGTACTTC,CATSRDLGGTETQYF
TRBV28,once,TRBJ2-7,NA,TGTGCCAGCAGTTCGAGGGGCCTCTACGAGCAGTACTTC,CASSSRGLYEQYF